The T cell receptor beta chain described here comes from a study of T cell repertoires in aging, cancer and after chemotherapy. A mixed TRB-A/B primer pool amplified rearranged TRB by multiplex touch-down PCR. TCRdb redid the calling of the multiplex PCR reads with MiXCR, one entry per CDR3 protein. This sample has fewer than 12,000 distinct CDR3 sequences, with about 31% found just once. This clonotype was observed a few times. Its antigen is as yet unknown. Amplification of TCR beta used genomic DNA extracted from peripheral blood. Study conclusions and caveats: In cancer patients, declining TCR diversity with age involved lost richness and lost evenness. Age-matched healthy donors had significantly more diverse, less clonal blood TCR repertoires than untreated cancer patients. Immunological memory after chemotherapy cannot be judged from the repertoire data.

Trimming removed 6 bases from V and 7 bases from J; junction bases left unmatched: 4. The germline V gene has CDR1 LNHDA and CDR2 SQIVND (reference sequence). The CDR3 loop spans 14 amino acids. The chain recombines TRBV19 with TRBJ1-4, with 11 bases aligning to TRBD1. Sequenced: blood. This receptor was identified in a human donor in good health. CDR3 in DNA: TGTGCCAGTAGGACTGGGACAGGGGGTGAAAAACTGTTTTTT. Its translation is CASRTGTGGEKLFF.